One and the same sample provided the 27 T cell receptor beta chains below, sequenced in a study of metastatic and nonmetastatic thyroid tumors. Until they underwent thyroid surgery, no patient had received any treatment. TCRdb re-called clones via MiXCR from the PCR reads. The sample has fewer than 12,000 clones, 25% to 30% seen once. The sample was tumor tissue. The receptors were sampled from a male donor with papillary thyroid cancer or a benign thyroid nodule (not recorded which). Some clones in this sample may be carry-over from other donors' samples.

The chain recombines TRBV3-1 with TRBJ2-7; possibly TRBD1 for D (5 bases). Trimming shortened V by 7 bases and J by 0 bases, and 10 bases separated the two germline ends. The CDR3 is 13 residues long. In germline, CDR1 is LGHDT, CDR2 YNNKEL (reference sequence). CDR3 DNA sequence: TGTGCCAGCATAATTCAGGGCTCCTACGAGCAGTACTTC. It is translated as CASIIQGSYEQYF.

This clone was picked up a small number of times. The CDR3 region has the DNA TGTGCCAGCAGCGTAACAGGGGGAGAGACCCAGTACTTC. It codes for CASSVTGGETQYF. V and J are TRBV6-1 and TRBJ2-5; 8 nucleotides match TRBD1. CDR1 is MNHNS and CDR2 is SASEGT in the germline V gene. J was trimmed by 4 bases and V by 6 bases; bases with no gene match: 4. The CDR3 contains 13 residues.

This clone was seen a few times. This chain uses TRBV6-2 or TRBV6-3 with TRBJ1-6, with TRBD1 identical over 8 bases. V gave up 5 bases and J gave up 5 bases; unmatched junction bases: 2. CDR3 length equals 14 residues. The V gene's germline CDR1 is MNHEY and CDR2 SVGEGT. The CDR3 sequence is CASSTDRDNSPLHF. Here the CDR3 DNA reads TGTGCCAGCAGTACGGACAGGGATAATTCACCCCTCCACTTT.

By proportion, this clone is medium-sized. The chain combines TRBV29-1 with TRBJ1-1, with 7 nucleotides matching TRBD1. Germline V gene lookup returns CDR1 SQVTM and CDR2 ANQGSEA. CDR3 size: 13 residues. The ends lost 6 bases at V and 5 bases at J; junction bases unmatched: 9. The CDR3 DNA reads as TGCAGCGTGAATCCGGGACAGTTAACTGAAGCTTTCTTT. It yields the protein CSVNPGQLTEAFF.

This clone is labeled medium-sized (0.01 to 0.1%). This chain joins TRBV18 and TRBJ1-1, with D possibly matching TRBD1 (6 bases). V lost 6 bases to trimming and J lost 2 bases, with 13 bases between them. CDR1 and CDR2 from the germline V gene are KGHSH and LQKENI. The CDR3 extends over 14 amino acids. CDR3 sequence: CASSLDRINTEAFF. For the CDR3, the DNA is TGTGCCAGCTCTCTTGACAGGATAAACACTGAAGCTTTCTTT.

In this sample, this clone turned up a few times. One end of the junction varies from germline; a read error may be responsible. V and J are TRBV6-5 and TRBJ1-5; TRBD1 matches at 8 bases. This CDR3 region has 13 residues. Germline CDR1 reads MNHEY; CDR2 reads SVGAGI. The chain's CDR3 is CASSGTGGQTQHF. The CDR3 nucleotides read TGTGCCAGCAGCGGTACAGGGGGACAGACCCAGCATTTC.

V gene TRBV7-7 combines with J gene TRBJ2-7; D is uncertain. CDR1 and CDR2 from the germline V gene are SSHAT and FNYEAQ (reference sequence). V was trimmed by 0 bases and J by 5 bases, leaving 8 bases between them. The CDR3 loop spans 13 amino acids. CDR3 in DNA: TGTGCCAGCAGCTTAGCAGGGTTCGACGAGCAGTACTTC. It specifies CASSLAGFDEQYF.

By share, this clone counts as medium-sized (0.01 to 0.1%). The chain uses TRBV19 and TRBJ2-2; 12 bases agree with TRBD1. The CDR3 extends over 16 amino acids. Germline CDR1 reads LNHDA; CDR2 reads SQIVND (reference sequence). J gave up 6 bases and V 6 bases, and 8 bases lay outside the gene matches. CDR3 sequence reads: CASSTGDRGLPGELFF. CDR3 nucleotide sequence: TGTGCCAGTAGCACGGGGGACAGGGGGCTTCCCGGGGAGCTGTTTTTT.

By share of the sample, this clone is medium-sized. The V gene is TRBV24-1, the J gene TRBJ2-3; weak D call: TRBD2 (6 bases). V lost 3 bases to trimming and J lost 3 bases, with 12 bases between them. CDR3 length: 15 amino acids. Germline CDR1 is KGHDR and CDR2 is SFDVKD. The CDR3 protein is CATSDRRRGTDTQYF. The CDR3 nucleotides are TGTGCCACCAGTGATCGACGGAGGGGTACAGATACGCAGTATTTT.

This clone was seen repeatedly, ten times or more. The chain is built from TRBV9 and TRBJ2-5, with TRBD1 matching over 9 bases. The V gene's germline CDR1 is SGDLS and CDR2 YYNGEE. This CDR3 is built from 14 residues. With 0 bases clipped from V and 5 bases from J, the junction kept 2 bases outside the gene matches. DNA of the CDR3: TGTGCCAGCAGCGTAGGACAGGGGGTGGAGACCCAGTACTTC. This gives the protein CASSVGQGVETQYF.

This clone occurred many times. This chain uses TRBV4-1 with TRBJ2-5; D perhaps matches TRBD1 (6 bases). The CDR3 consists of 15 residues. Germline CDR1 and CDR2: MGHRA and YSYEKL. The germline V and J ends were trimmed by 1 base and 5 bases, with 14 bases remaining between them. The CDR3 reads CASSQVGQLRETQYF. The CDR3 region has the DNA TGCGCCAGCAGCCAAGTCGGACAGCTAAGGGAGACCCAGTACTTC.

This chain connects TRBV19 to TRBJ2-5; D might be TRBD2 (5 bases). Trimming removed 9 bases from V and 1 base from J, with 15 bases in between. The germline CDR1 and CDR2 sequences are LNHDA and SQIVND (reference sequence). The CDR3 loop spans 14 amino acids. For the CDR3, the DNA is TGTGCCAGCGAGGGCGCAAACCCCCAAGAGACCCAGTACTTC. Its protein is CASEGANPQETQYF.

The V gene is TRBV6-1, the J gene TRBJ1-2; D is perhaps TRBD1 (5 bases). The CDR3 spans 12 residues. Deletions cut 6 bases from V and 8 bases from J, with 13 bases between. The germline CDR1 and CDR2 sequences are MNHNS and SASEGT. The CDR3 coding sequence is TGTGCCAGCAGAGGGGCTCGGGAGGGCTACACCTTC. Its translation is CASRGAREGYTF.

This clone qualifies as medium-sized (0.01 to 0.1%). V is TRBV12-3 or TRBV12-4 and J is TRBJ2-6; maybe TRBD1 (6 bases). CDR3 size: 15 residues. The V gene lost 5 bases and the J gene lost 2 bases, with 10 bases spanning the gap. The CDR3 region has the DNA TGTGCCAGCAGTCCAGGGGACGCTGGGGCCAACGTCCTGACTTTC. This translates into CASSPGDAGANVLTF.

With regard to this clone: Compared with germline, one end of the junction differs, possibly owing to a read error. This chain uses TRBV6-1 with TRBJ1-5, with 11 bases identical to TRBD1. The germline CDR1 and CDR2 sequences are MNHNS and SASEGT. The CDR3 has 14 amino acids. The CDR3 DNA reads TGTGCCAGCAGTGGGACAGGGGGCAATCAGCCGCAGAATTTT. Translated, it gives CASSGTGGNQPQNF.

The chain employs TRBV9 and TRBJ1-1; D uncertain. V lost 0 bases and J 1 base, leaving 10 bases between the germline ends. CDR1 and CDR2 from the germline V gene are SGDLS and YYNGEE. This CDR3 is 15 amino acids long. The CDR3 region has the DNA TGTGCCAGCAGCGTAGTTGGCGTCGGGAACACTGAAGCTTTCTTT. Its translation: CASSVVGVGNTEAFF.

By sample share, this clone is medium-sized. The CDR3 loop reads CASSLSGAGEDTQYF. The CDR3 DNA sequence: TGTGCCAGCAGTTTATCTGGGGCGGGAGAAGATACGCAGTATTTT. The chain uses TRBV28 and TRBJ2-3, with 7 bases identical to TRBD2. J gave up 5 bases and V 1 base, and 6 bases lay outside the gene matches. This CDR3 has 15 amino acids. Germline-derived CDR1 and CDR2 are MDHEN and SYDVKM.

This clone turned up a few times. The CDR3 bases are TGCGCCAGCATTTTGTCACTGCAGAACACTGAAGCTTTCTTT. Translated: CASILSLQNTEAFF. The chain carries TRBV10-1 and TRBJ1-1; D not certain. The CDR3 is 14 amino acids. Looked up from germline, CDR1 is WNHNN and CDR2 is SYGVQD (reference sequence). Trimming removed 7 bases at V and 1 base at J, with 13 bases between.

By share, this clone counts as medium-sized (0.01 to 0.1%). The chain has TRBV7-3 and TRBJ1-1, with TRBD1 identical over 7 bases. CDR1 and CDR2 from the germline V gene are SGHTA and FQGTGA. V lost 5 bases and J lost 6; bases outside the gene matches: 12. The CDR3 extends over 15 amino acids. The CDR3 spells CASSRGGATEAEAFF. In DNA form, the CDR3 reads TGTGCCAGCAGCCGAGGGGGCGCGACAGAAGCTGAAGCTTTCTTT.

The chain combines TRBV20-1 with TRBJ1-2, with a possible D match to TRBD1 (5 bases). The V gene lost 1 base and the J gene lost 2 bases, with 11 bases spanning the gap. The length of the CDR3 is 14 residues. Germline V lookup: CDR1 DFQATT, CDR2 SNEGSKA (reference sequence). Written as DNA, the CDR3 is TGCAGTGCTAGAGTCCAGGGTGGCAACTATGGCTACACCTTC. Protein sequence: CSARVQGGNYGYTF.

There are many counts of this clone. This rearrangement joins TRBV5-4 to TRBJ2-5; D uncertain. Deletions cut 4 bases from V and 5 bases from J, with 9 bases between. CDR1 SGHNT and CDR2 YYREEE come from the germline V gene (reference sequence). The CDR3 length is 12 residues. The CDR3 sequence is CASSPAEETQYF. The CDR3 DNA follows: TGTGCCAGCAGCCCAGCAGAGGAGACCCAGTACTTC.

The rearrangement links TRBV5-1 to TRBJ1-2; 11 bases agree with TRBD1. Per the germline V gene, CDR1 is SGHRS and CDR2 is YFSETQ. This CDR3 spans 16 amino acids. Trimming took 0 bases from V and 5 from J; bases not matched to a gene: 6. The CDR3 coding sequence is TGCGCCAGCAGCTTGGCCTGGGGACAGGGGGTTTATGGCTACACCTTC. Translated, it gives CASSLAWGQGVYGYTF. The full variable domain, rest sourced from reference TRBV5-1 and TRBJ1-2, is KAGVTQTPRYLIKTRGQQVTLSCSPISGHRSVSWYQQTPGQGLQFLFEYFSETQRNKGNFPGRFSGRQFSNSRSEMNVSTLELGDSALYLCASSLAWGQGVYGYTFGSGTRLTVV.

The chain has TRBV6-1 and TRBJ1-2; TRBD1 matches at 9 bases. The CDR3 covers 14 residues. The germline V gene has CDR1 MNHNS and CDR2 SASEGT. The junction had 5 bases not matched to a gene; V was cut back by 6 bases and J by 3 bases. As DNA, the CDR3 is TGTGCCAGCAGAGCCCGGGACAGGGACTATGGCTACACCTTC. Amino acid sequence: CASRARDRDYGYTF.

Sample share makes this clone medium-sized. The V call is TRBV4-1, the J call TRBJ1-3; the D is unclear. Trimming removed 0 bases from V and 0 bases from J, with 6 bases in between. The CDR3 loop spans 15 amino acids. Germline V gene sequence: CDR1 MGHRA, CDR2 YSYEKL. CDR3 loop: CASSQDTSSGNTIYF. The CDR3 DNA reads TGCGCCAGCAGCCAAGATACGAGCTCTGGAAACACCATATATTTT.

To note about this clone: One end of the junction varies from germline; a read error may be responsible. CDR3 in DNA: TGTGCCAGCAGTTTAAGTCCCCCGCCCAGTAGCAATCAGCCCCAGCACTTT. It encodes CASSLSPPPSSNQPQHF. V gene TRBV28 combines with J gene TRBJ1-5, with D uncertain. Germline loops: CDR1 MDHEN, CDR2 SYDVKM. The CDR3 loop spans 17 amino acids. Full variable domain (rest looked up from reference TRBV28 and TRBJ1-5): DVKVTQSSRYLVKRTGEKVFLECVQDMDHENMFWYRQDPGLGLRLIYFSYDVKMKEKGDIPEGYSVSREKKERFSLILESASTNQTSMYLCASSLSPPPSSNQPQHFGDGTRLSIL.

This clone ranks as medium-sized. The chain employs TRBV20-1 and TRBJ2-3, with TRBD2 as a possible D gene (5 bases). The V and J ends lost 6 bases and 0 bases respectively, with 10 bases between them. The V gene's germline CDR1 is DFQATT and CDR2 SNEGSKA (reference sequence). The CDR3 length is 13 residues. CDR3: CSADRGSTDTQYF. CDR3 nucleotides: TGCAGTGCCGACCGGGGAAGCACAGATACGCAGTATTTT.

The chain combines TRBV6-1 with TRBJ1-1; a possible D gene is TRBD1 (5 bases). Germline V CDR1 and CDR2: MNHNS, SASEGT. This CDR3 spans 16 amino acids. Trimming took off 5 bases at V and 0 bases at J, with 16 bases between the two ends. CDR3 bases: TGTGCCAGCAGTCCCCTCTCCGACAGACTGAACACTGAAGCTTTCTTT. This sequence encodes CASSPLSDRLNTEAFF.